This T cell receptor beta chain comes out of a study of PD-L1 blockade in urothelial cancer. Study in general: Samples came from 3 weeks, at the second dose, and 6 weeks into treatment.

Broader study findings: Below-median TCR clonality that was measured in pretreatment blood predicted better survival.

To note about this clone: Its antigen remains unidentified.

Profiled with immunoSEQ multiplex PCR; TCRdb holds only in-frame clones, not every one. There are about 24,000 clones in the sample; roughly 85% occur only once, and around 3.3% lies in the top ten. The germline V gene has CDR1 LNHNV and CDR2 YYDKDF (reference sequence). The CDR3 sequence is 14 residues long. V lost 5 bases and J 7 bases, leaving 18 bases between the germline ends. The chain is built from TRBV15 and TRBJ2-7; tentative D call: TRBD1 (5 bases). This TCR was recovered from a man aged 45 to 65 with urothelial cancer. Sequencing was performed on PBMCs, taken around atezolizumab (anti-PD-L1) treatment. The CDR3 DNA reads TGTGCCACCAGCTCTAATCGACAGCCCCGGGAGCAGTACTTC. This gives the protein CATSSNRQPREQYF. The complete variable domain, with remaining parts taken from reference TRBV15 and TRBJ2-7, reads DAMVIQNPRYQVTQFGKPVTLSCSQTLNHNVMYWYQQKSSQAPKLLFHYYDKDFNNEADTPDNFQSRRPNTSFCFLDIRSPGLGDTAMYLCATSSNRQPREQYFGPGTRLTVT.